This TCR beta chain derives from a study of shared clonotypes between healthy human individuals. Study-wide results and limits: It was the non-shared clonotypes that had lower generation probabilities than clonotypes shared by all four donors.

Germline V gene data show CDR1 as MNHNY and CDR2 as SVGAGI (reference sequence). The V gene lost 6 bases and the J gene lost 6 bases, with 23 bases spanning the gap. The CDR3 is 16 amino acids. The repertoire was sequenced with immunoSEQ multiplex PCR; TCRdb's copy has only in-frame clones and lacks some. The table shows millions of clones, with approximately 93% occurring only once. This clone came up once. The antigen is undetermined. The gene calls are TRBV6-6 and TRBJ1-1; possible D gene TRBD1, 5 bases. This receptor was taken from a man aged 18 to 29 in good health. Some clones in this sample may be carry-over from other donors' samples. Sequencing was performed on naive CD4+ T cells from PBMCs. Subset noted: CD45RA+ positively selected. The CDR3 loop reads CASSPSEGLRGAEAFF. CDR3 in DNA: TGTGCCAGCAGCCCATCAGAGGGGCTTCGAGGGGCTGAAGCTTTCTTT.